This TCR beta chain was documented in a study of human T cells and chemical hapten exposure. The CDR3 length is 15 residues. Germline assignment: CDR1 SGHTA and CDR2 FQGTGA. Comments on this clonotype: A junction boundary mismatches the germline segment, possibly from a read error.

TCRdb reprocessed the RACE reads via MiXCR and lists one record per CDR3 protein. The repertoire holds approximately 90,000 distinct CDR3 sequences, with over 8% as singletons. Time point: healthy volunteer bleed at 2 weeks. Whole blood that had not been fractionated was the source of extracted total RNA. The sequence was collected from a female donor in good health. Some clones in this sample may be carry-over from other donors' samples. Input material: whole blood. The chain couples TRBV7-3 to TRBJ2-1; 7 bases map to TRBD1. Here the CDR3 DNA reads TGTGCCAGCAGCCCGGAACAGGGGACCTACAATGAGCGGTTCTTC. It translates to CASSPEQGTYNERFF.